These 10 T cell receptor beta chains came from one sample sequenced in a study of cytomegalovirus exposure and HLA in healthy donors. Primers for the PCR totalled 60 Vbeta and 13 Jbeta. Sequencing was performed with immunoSEQ multiplex PCR; in TCRdb, only in-frame clones are kept and a portion is missing. This sample has 140,000 to 150,000 clones, with under 90% found just once. Sequencing was performed on PBMCs. The receptors come from a man aged 35 to 55 in good health and CMV-seronegative.

The chain joins TRBV6-5 to TRBJ2-7; D possibly corresponds to TRBD2 (5 bases). The V gene lost 5 bases and the J gene lost 7 bases, with 9 bases spanning the gap. The CDR3 extends over 11 amino acids. From germline, CDR1 is MNHEY and CDR2 SVGAGI. The CDR3 sequence is CASSTPGEQYF. In nucleotides, the CDR3 is TGTGCCAGCAGTACCCCGGGGGAGCAGTACTTC.

This clone was counted a few times. This rearrangement joins TRBV7-6 to TRBJ2-2, with 8 positions matching TRBD2. CDR1 is SGHVS and CDR2 is FNYEAQ in the germline V gene. Trimming removed 5 bases from V and 1 base from J; junction bases left unmatched: 6. CDR3 length: 16 amino acids. The CDR3 here is CASSDREGENTGELFF. The CDR3 coding sequence is TGTGCCAGCAGCGACCGGGAGGGGGAGAACACCGGGGAGCTGTTTTTT.

This chain joins TRBV4-3 and TRBJ1-2; a weak D match, TRBD1 (5 bases). The V and J ends lost 3 bases and 6 bases respectively, with 14 bases between them. In germline, CDR1 is LGHNA, CDR2 YSLEER. The CDR3 has 14 amino acids. In DNA, the CDR3 is TGCGCCAGCAGCCACGGGCGGGACGGAGATGGCTACACCTTC. This encodes CASSHGRDGDGYTF.

This clone was recorded a few times. This chain links TRBV6-5 with TRBJ2-7, with D maybe TRBD1 (6 bases). Germline CDR1 is MNHEY and CDR2 is SVGAGI. The CDR3 is 13 residues long. Trimming took off 6 bases at V and 5 bases at J, with 14 bases between the two ends. The CDR3 DNA reads TGTGCCAGCAGGAAGAAAAACAGGGACGAGCAGTACTTC. Protein sequence: CASRKKNRDEQYF.

The rearrangement uses TRBV25-1 and TRBJ1-5, with 7 bases aligning to TRBD1. Looked up from germline, CDR1 is MGHDK and CDR2 is SYGVNS. This CDR3 has 15 amino acids. V trimming: 5 bases; J trimming: 1 base; junction bases outside the gene matches: 5. This CDR3 reads CASSPGGRSNQPQHF. For the CDR3, the DNA is TGTGCCAGCAGTCCAGGGGGACGGAGCAATCAGCCCCAGCATTTT.

The chain is built from TRBV7-3 and TRBJ1-2, with 12 bases matching TRBD1. Unmatched junction bases numbered 10, after V lost 2 bases and J lost 6 bases. This CDR3 comprises 17 residues. CDR1 and CDR2 (germline): SGHTA, FQGTGA. The CDR3 bases are TGTGCCAGCAGCTTATCGGGACAGGGGGCGAATCGGGATGGCTACACCTTC. Its protein is CASSLSGQGANRDGYTF.

V and J are TRBV19 and TRBJ2-1; 10 bases map to TRBD2. V shed 2 bases and J 10 bases; nucleotides not matched to a gene: 2. CDR3 length equals 13 residues. The V gene's germline CDR1 is LNHDA and CDR2 SQIVND (reference sequence). The CDR3, as DNA: TGTGCCAGTAGTATAAGGACTAGCGGAGAGCAGTTCTTC. This translates into CASSIRTSGEQFF. The whole variable domain, remainder taken from reference TRBV19 and TRBJ2-1, is DGGITQSPKYLFRKEGQNVTLSCEQNLNHDAMYWYRQDPGQGLRLIYYSQIVNDFQKGDIAEGYSVSREKKESFPLTVTSAQKNPTAFYLCASSIRTSGEQFFGPGTRLTVL.

J is TRBJ1-1 and V is TRBV5-3; D is perhaps TRBD1 (5 bases). TRBV5-3 is assigned to the ORF class and has an uncertain function. The V and J ends lost 4 bases and 6 bases respectively, with 10 bases between them. CDR3 size: 12 residues. In DNA form, the CDR3 reads TGTGCCAGAAGCCTAACAGGATCTGAAGCTTTCTTT. It translates to CARSLTGSEAFF.

Worth noting for this clone: The identical CDR3 is also encoded by other nucleotide sequences in the sample. The chain uses TRBV30 and TRBJ2-3, with 12 bases fitting TRBD2. From germline, CDR1 is GTSNPN and CDR2 SVGIG (reference sequence). J lost 0 bases, V lost 1 base, and 11 bases had no gene match. The CDR3 spans 19 residues. The CDR3 nucleotides are TGTGCCTGGAGTGCCTCCACTAGCGGGGGGCATACTAGCACAGATACGCAGTATTTT. Its translation is CAWSASTSGGHTSTDTQYF.

The chain joins TRBV7-8 to TRBJ1-6; TRBD1 matches at 7 bases. J was trimmed by 4 bases and V by 0 bases; bases with no gene match: 6. CDR3 length: 17 residues. CDR1 is SGHVS and CDR2 is FQNEAQ in the germline V gene. Here the CDR3 reads CASSLALDRTYNSPLHF. In DNA form, the CDR3 reads TGTGCCAGCAGCTTAGCTTTGGACAGGACGTATAATTCACCCCTCCACTTT.